This entry is about one T cell receptor (beta chain). Its antigen remains unknown. The sample is drawn from a study of T cell clonotyping in hematopoietic cell transplantation. Looking at the study overall: Recipient samples before transplant were obtained post-cytoreduction.

Germline lookup yields CDR1 GTSNPN and CDR2 SVGIG (reference sequence). Losses at the gene ends were 3 bases for V and 9 bases for J; bases not matched to a gene: 11. The CDR3 has 14 residues. Time point in this sample: recipient sample about 28 days before transplant, after cytoreduction. Recipients were bled about 28 days pretransplant and at posttransplant days 30, 100, 180. Data came from immunoSEQ multiplex PCR; TCRdb stores just in-frame clones and leaves some out. The data show about 76,000 clones, about 96% seen once. Study results and limitations: Higher Inverse Simpson Index values in graft donor and pretransplant recipient predicted broader posttransplant TCR diversity.

The specimen was peripheral blood mononuclear cells, collected before stem cell transplant. The chain employs TRBV30 and TRBJ2-1; 7 nucleotides align to TRBD2. This clonotype was obtained from a woman aged 45 to 65 with acute myeloid leukemia. Some clones in this sample may be carry-over from other donors' samples. CDR3 sequence: CAWSYRTSDGEQFF. CDR3 in DNA: TGTGCCTGGAGCTATCGCACTAGCGACGGTGAGCAGTTCTTC.